These T cell receptor beta chains were read from a single sample in a study of shared clonotypes between healthy human individuals. Repertoires were generated with immunoSEQ multiplex PCR, while TCRdb's copy carries only in-frame clones and drops some. Among 1.5 million to 2.5 million clones listed, about 95% were seen once. Sequencing was carried out using naive CD8+ T cells sorted from blood. These receptors were collected from a young man in good health. Each CDR3 is given with its conserved first and last residue. The order of the fields is J gene, V gene, D gene, CDR3 protein, CDR3 DNA. A D gene is named only where the DNA matches it firmly.

J: TRBJ2-1; V: TRBV7-9; D: TRBD2; CDR3: CASSLEGGSSYNEQFF; DNA: TGTGCCAGCAGCTTAGAGGGAGGGAGCTCCTACAATGAGCAGTTCTTC
J: TRBJ2-7; V: TRBV4-1; D: .; CDR3: CASSPLSGSEQYF; DNA: TGCGCCAGCAGCCCACTGTCAGGCAGCGAGCAGTACTTC
J: TRBJ2-5; V: TRBV5-1; D: .; CDR3: CASSLLVRETQYF; DNA: TGCGCCAGCAGCTTATTAGTGCGGGAGACCCAGTACTTC
J: TRBJ2-7; V: TRBV15; D: TRBD1; CDR3: CATSAGTGPDYEQYF; DNA: TGTGCCACCAGCGCGGGGACAGGGCCAGATTACGAGCAGTACTTC
J: TRBJ2-7; V: TRBV4-1; D: .; CDR3: CASSQEAGSYEQYF; DNA: TGCGCCAGCAGCCAAGAAGCAGGCTCCTACGAGCAGTACTTC
J: TRBJ2-5; V: TRBV7-9; D: TRBD1; CDR3: CASSSPLDRVGETQYF; DNA: TGTGCCAGCAGCTCTCCACTTGACAGGGTAGGAGAGACCCAGTACTTC
J: TRBJ2-5; V: TRBV9; D: .; CDR3: CASSVAYGVFQETQYF; DNA: TGTGCCAGCAGCGTAGCTTACGGGGTTTTCCAAGAGACCCAGTACTTC
J: TRBJ2-2; V: TRBV6-4; D: TRBD2; CDR3: CASSDREGAGELFF; DNA: TGTGCCAGCAGTGACAGGGAGGGAGCCGGGGAGCTGTTTTTT
J: TRBJ2-2; V: TRBV18; D: TRBD1; CDR3: CASSPWTGGSTGELFF; DNA: TGTGCCAGCTCACCCTGGACAGGGGGCAGTACCGGGGAGCTGTTTTTT
J: TRBJ2-7; V: TRBV11-2; D: .; CDR3: CASSAQVYEQYF; DNA: TGTGCCAGCAGCGCTCAGGTTTACGAGCAGTACTTC
J: TRBJ2-1; V: TRBV14; D: .; CDR3: CASSQEPGMVDEQFF; DNA: TGTGCCAGCAGCCAAGAGCCAGGGATGGTCGATGAGCAGTTCTTC
J: TRBJ1-2; V: TRBV7-9; D: .; CDR3: CASSLAGTAYGYTF; DNA: TGTGCCAGCAGCTTAGCCGGGACTGCCTATGGCTACACCTTC